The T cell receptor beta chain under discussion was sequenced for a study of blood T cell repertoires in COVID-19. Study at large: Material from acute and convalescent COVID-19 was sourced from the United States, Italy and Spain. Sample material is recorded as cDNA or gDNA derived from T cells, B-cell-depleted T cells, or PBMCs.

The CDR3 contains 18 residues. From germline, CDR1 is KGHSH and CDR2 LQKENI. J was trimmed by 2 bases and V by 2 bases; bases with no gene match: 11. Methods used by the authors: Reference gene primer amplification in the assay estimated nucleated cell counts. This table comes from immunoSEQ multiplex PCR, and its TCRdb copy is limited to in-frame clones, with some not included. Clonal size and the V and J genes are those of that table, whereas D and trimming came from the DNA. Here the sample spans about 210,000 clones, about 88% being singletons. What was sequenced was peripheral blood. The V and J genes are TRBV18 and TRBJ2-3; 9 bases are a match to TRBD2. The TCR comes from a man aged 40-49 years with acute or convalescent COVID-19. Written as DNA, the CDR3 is TGTGCCAGCTCACCAGCCCCGACTAGCGGACATATCACAGATACGCAGTATTTT. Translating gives CASSPAPTSGHITDTQYF.